This T cell receptor beta chain is drawn from a study of post-analysis software for immune sequencing data. This clonotype has a handful of counts. cDNA libraries of TCR beta carried unique molecular identifiers. cDNA molecules numbering around 450,000 came from roughly 1.1 to 9.2 million T cells. TCRdb re-analysed the PCR reads in MiXCR, keeping a single row per CDR3 protein. Here the sample spans a few hundred thousand distinct CDR3 sequences, around a third being singletons. Sequencing was performed on blood. This clonotype was obtained from a girl aged 10 to 17 with multiple sclerosis.

CDR3 sequence reads: CASSHGQGAHEYF. In nucleotides, the CDR3 is TGTGCCAGCAGCCACGGACAGGGGGCCCACGAGTACTTC. The V and J genes are TRBV5-5 and TRBJ2-7; TRBD1 agrees at 11 bases. Germline V CDR1 and CDR2: SGHKS, YYEKEE (reference sequence). The V segment lost 4 bases and the J segment 11 bases; nucleotides outside the gene matches: 8. The CDR3 loop spans 13 amino acids.